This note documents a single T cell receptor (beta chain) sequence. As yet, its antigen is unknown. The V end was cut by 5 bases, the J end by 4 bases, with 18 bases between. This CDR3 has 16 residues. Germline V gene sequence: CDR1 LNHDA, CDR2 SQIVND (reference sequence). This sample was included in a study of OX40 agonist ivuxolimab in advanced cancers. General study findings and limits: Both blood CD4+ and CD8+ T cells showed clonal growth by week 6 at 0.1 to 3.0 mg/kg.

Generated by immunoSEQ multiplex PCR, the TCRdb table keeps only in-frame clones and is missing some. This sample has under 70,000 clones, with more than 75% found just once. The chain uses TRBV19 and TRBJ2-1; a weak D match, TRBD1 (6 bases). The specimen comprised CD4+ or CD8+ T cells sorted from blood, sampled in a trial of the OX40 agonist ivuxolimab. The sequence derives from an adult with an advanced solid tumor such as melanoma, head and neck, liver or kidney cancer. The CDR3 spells CASSEQGGPRYNEQFF. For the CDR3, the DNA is TGTGCCAGTAGTGAACAGGGCGGGCCCCGATACAATGAGCAGTTCTTC.